This T cell receptor beta chain was sequenced in a study of CD8+CD57+ T cells in acquired aplastic anemia. Overall study context: Sorted CD4+ and CD8+ cells yielded DNA averaging around 3.2 ug. General study results and limits: CD8+ Simpson's diversity did not differ significantly between patients and controls.

The authors sequenced patients whose flow cytometry had shown CD8+CD57+ cell expansion. Blood sampling was performed on the patients, and none of them had received therapy by then. This clonotype was detected once. Its antigen is undetermined. From germline, CDR1 is ENHRY and CDR2 SYGVKD. The V end lost 2 bases, the J end lost 3 bases, and 11 bases lay between the germline ends. The CDR3 contains 14 residues. The template for TCR beta VDJ and CDR3 sequence profiling was genomic DNA. TCRdb itself ran the reads through MiXCR, one entry per CDR3 protein. The profile covers 150,000 to 160,000 distinct CDR3 sequences, with about 52% appearing a single time and 10% to 15% taken by the ten largest.

This chain links TRBV10-3 with TRBJ2-7, with TRBD2 as a possible D gene (5 bases). This TCR derives from a human donor with aplastic anemia. Material: sorted CD4+, CD8+, or CD8+CD57+ T cells (not recorded which) from PBMCs. CDR3 nucleotide sequence: TGTGCCATCAGTGAGGTCGGACTTAGCTACGAGCAGTACTTC. Protein: CAISEVGLSYEQYF.